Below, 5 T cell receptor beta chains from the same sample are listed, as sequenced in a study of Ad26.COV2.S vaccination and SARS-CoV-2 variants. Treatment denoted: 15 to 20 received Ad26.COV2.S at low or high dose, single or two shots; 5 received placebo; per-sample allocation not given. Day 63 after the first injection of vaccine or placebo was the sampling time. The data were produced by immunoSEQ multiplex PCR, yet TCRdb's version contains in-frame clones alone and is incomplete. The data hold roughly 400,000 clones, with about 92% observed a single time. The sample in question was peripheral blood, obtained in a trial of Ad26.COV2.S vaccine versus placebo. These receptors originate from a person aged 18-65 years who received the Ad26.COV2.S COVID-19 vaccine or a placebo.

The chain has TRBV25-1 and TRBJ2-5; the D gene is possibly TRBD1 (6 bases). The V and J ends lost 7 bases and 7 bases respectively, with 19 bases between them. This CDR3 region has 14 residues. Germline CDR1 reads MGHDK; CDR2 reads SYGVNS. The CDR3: CASTKTGLQGTQYF. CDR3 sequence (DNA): TGTGCCAGCACAAAGACAGGACTCCAGGGGACCCAGTACTTC.

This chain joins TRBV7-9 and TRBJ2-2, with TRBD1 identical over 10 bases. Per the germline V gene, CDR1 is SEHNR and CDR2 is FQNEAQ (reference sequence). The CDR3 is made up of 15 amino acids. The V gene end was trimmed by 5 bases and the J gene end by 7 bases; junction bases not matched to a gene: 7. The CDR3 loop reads CASSTWTGGSGELFF. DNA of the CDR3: TGTGCCAGCAGCACCTGGACAGGGGGGAGCGGGGAGCTGTTTTTT.

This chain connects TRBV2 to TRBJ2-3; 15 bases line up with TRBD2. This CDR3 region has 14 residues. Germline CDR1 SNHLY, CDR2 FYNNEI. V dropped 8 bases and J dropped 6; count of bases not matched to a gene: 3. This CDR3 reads CASRTSGGADTQYF. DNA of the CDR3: TGTGCCAGCCGGACTAGCGGGGGGGCGGATACGCAGTATTTT.

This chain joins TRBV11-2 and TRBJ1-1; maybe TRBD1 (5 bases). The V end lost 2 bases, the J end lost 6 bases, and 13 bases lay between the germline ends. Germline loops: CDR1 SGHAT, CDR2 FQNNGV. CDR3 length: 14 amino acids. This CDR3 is CASSLLGVGPEAFF. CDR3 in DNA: TGTGCCAGCAGCTTACTGGGAGTGGGACCTGAAGCTTTCTTT.

This CDR3 is CASSGGHIGTNEKLFF. CDR3 DNA: TGTGCCAGCAGTGGGGGGCACATAGGGACTAATGAAAAACTGTTTTTT. This chain joins TRBV9 and TRBJ1-4, with TRBD1 as a possible D gene (6 bases). The CDR3 has 16 residues. V was pared by 5 bases and J by 2 bases, with 16 bases between. The V gene's germline CDR1 is SGDLS and CDR2 YYNGEE.